These 24 T cell receptor beta chains came from one sample sequenced in a study of blood T cell repertoires in COVID-19. The protocol was immunoSEQ multiplex PCR, while the TCRdb copy is restricted to in-frame clones and leaves out a portion. The sample has about 21,000 clones, roughly 91% seen once; the top ten hold around 18%. The specimen was peripheral blood. The receptor source for this set is an older man with active COVID-19.

V usage is TRBV4-1 and J usage is TRBJ2-2; D is perhaps TRBD2 (7 bases). This CDR3 comprises 17 residues. The germline V gene has CDR1 MGHRA and CDR2 YSYEKL. Trimming removed 1 base from V and 7 bases from J, with 19 bases in between. Here the CDR3 DNA reads TGCGCCAGCAGCCAAGCCCCCGGAGGGGGGGAACTCGGGGAGCTGTTTTTT. Translated: CASSQAPGGGELGELFF.

This chain joins TRBV28 and TRBJ1-1; TRBD1 aligns across 8 bases. The CDR3 sequence is 14 residues long. After removal of 4 bases from V and 5 bases from J, the junction contained 6 bases not matched to a gene. Germline-derived CDR1 and CDR2 are MDHEN and SYDVKM. CDR3 amino acids: CASSYIRGRTEAFF. CDR3 in DNA: TGTGCCAGCAGTTATATCAGGGGGCGTACTGAAGCTTTCTTT.

CDR3 residues: CASSLLSGSRTQYF. The CDR3, as DNA: TGTGCCAGCAGCTTACTTAGCGGGAGTCGTACGCAGTATTTT. The J gene is TRBJ2-3, the V gene TRBV11-2; the match to TRBD2 covers 9 bases. The V gene's germline CDR1 is SGHAT and CDR2 FQNNGV. The V segment lost 2 bases and the J segment 8 bases; nucleotides outside the gene matches: 5. This CDR3 is 14 amino acids long.

V gene TRBV11-3 combines with J gene TRBJ2-2, with 8 bases lining up with TRBD1. CDR1 and CDR2 from the germline V gene are SGHNT and YENEEA. V trimming: 5 bases; J trimming: 4 bases; junction bases outside the gene matches: 12. The CDR3 extends over 17 amino acids. The CDR3 nucleotides are TGTGCCAGCAGCAATAGATGGACAGGGCGAACCACCGGGGAGCTGTTTTTT. This encodes CASSNRWTGRTTGELFF.

This chain uses TRBV30 with TRBJ2-7, with unresolved D. Germline CDR1 is GTSNPN and CDR2 is SVGIG (reference sequence). This CDR3 region has 11 residues. The V gene lost 1 base and the J gene lost 3 bases, with 4 bases spanning the gap. The CDR3 DNA reads as TGTGCCTGGAGTGGACTCTACGAGCAGTACTTC. Translation: CAWSGLYEQYF. Based on the CDR3 plus reference TRBV30 and TRBJ2-7, the full variable domain is SQTIHQWPATLVQPVGSPLSLECTVEGTSNPNLYWYRQAAGRGLQLLFYSVGIGQISSEVPQNLSASRPQDRQFILSSKKLLLSDSGFYLCAWSGLYEQYFGPGTRLTVT.

The chain combines TRBV4-1 with TRBJ1-1, with TRBD1 identical over 8 bases. This CDR3 is 15 amino acids long. Germline V CDR1 and CDR2: MGHRA, YSYEKL. V lost 2 bases to trimming and J lost 0 bases; unmatched junction nucleotides: 2. The CDR3, as DNA: TGCGCCAGCAGCCAAAGGACAGGGTTGAACACTGAAGCTTTCTTT. Its translation: CASSQRTGLNTEAFF.

The rearrangement links TRBV2 to TRBJ1-1, with TRBD1 as a possible D gene (5 bases). The CDR3 loop spans 13 amino acids. Germline V gene data show CDR1 as SNHLY and CDR2 as FYNNEI. Trimming removed 4 bases at V and 1 base at J, with 7 bases between. This chain's CDR3 is CASSATANTEAFF. CDR3 coding DNA: TGTGCCAGCAGTGCGACAGCGAACACTGAAGCTTTCTTT.

The V call is TRBV19, the J call TRBJ2-4; a weak D match, TRBD1 (5 bases). The CDR3 is made up of 14 amino acids. Trimming shortened V by 6 bases and J by 0 bases, and 9 bases separated the two germline ends. Germline CDR1 and CDR2: LNHDA and SQIVND (reference sequence). CDR3 DNA: TGTGCCAGTAGACAGGATCTAGCCAAAAACATTCAGTACTTC. Translated, it gives CASRQDLAKNIQYF. Full variable domain (remainder filled in from reference TRBV19 and TRBJ2-4): DGGITQSPKYLFRKEGQNVTLSCEQNLNHDAMYWYRQDPGQGLRLIYYSQIVNDFQKGDIAEGYSVSREKKESFPLTVTSAQKNPTAFYLCASRQDLAKNIQYFGAGTRLSVL.

The V gene is TRBV5-4, the J gene TRBJ2-3; D unresolved. This CDR3 contains 14 residues. V lost 2 bases and J 1 base, leaving 8 bases between the germline ends. Germline loops: CDR1 SGHNT, CDR2 YYREEE (reference sequence). The chain's CDR3 is CASSFSTGTDTQYF. CDR3 coding DNA: TGTGCCAGCAGCTTCTCAACTGGCACAGATACGCAGTATTTT.

The chain is built from TRBV27 and TRBJ2-7, with D unresolved. The germline CDR1 and CDR2 sequences are MNHEY and SMNVEV (reference sequence). This CDR3 has 16 amino acids. V was trimmed by 6 bases and J by 0 bases, leaving 18 bases between them. In DNA form, the CDR3 reads TGTGCCAGCAGGCCCCCGGGTCAGAGAAACTCCTACGAGCAGTACTTC. It encodes CASRPPGQRNSYEQYF.

The CDR3 spells CASSPERSTEAFF. The CDR3 DNA reads TGTGCCAGCAGTCCAGAGAGGTCCACTGAAGCTTTCTTT. The chain uses TRBV6-5 and TRBJ1-1; D is unclear. The V end lost 5 bases, the J end lost 4 bases, and 11 bases lay between the germline ends. Germline CDR1 reads MNHEY; CDR2 reads SVGAGI. This CDR3 is built from 13 residues.

The chain links TRBV10-1 to TRBJ2-5; no firm D call. Germline lookup yields CDR1 WNHNN and CDR2 SYGVQD (reference sequence). V was pared by 2 bases and J by 2 bases, with 9 bases between. The CDR3 consists of 14 residues. The CDR3 sequence is CASSERIQQETQYF. The CDR3 nucleotides read TGCGCCAGCAGTGAGAGGATACAGCAAGAGACCCAGTACTTC.

In its sample, this clone was seen a few times. The gene calls are TRBV3-1 (or the pseudogene TRBV3-2) and TRBJ2-3; D might be TRBD1 (5 bases). CDR1 and CDR2 (germline): LGHDT, YNNKEL (reference sequence). The CDR3 totals 13 residues. Trimming took off 3 bases at V and 4 bases at J, with 8 bases between the two ends. The CDR3 spells CASSQQGPDTQYF. CDR3 DNA: TGTGCCAGCAGCCAGCAGGGTCCAGATACGCAGTATTTT.

This clone was seen a handful of times. The CDR3 here is CATSKREIGTQYF. In nucleotides, the CDR3 is TGTGCCACCAGCAAACGGGAAATAGGGACCCAGTACTTC. The chain recombines TRBV15 with TRBJ2-5; TRBD2 might be the D (5 bases). This CDR3 region has 13 residues. Germline lookup yields CDR1 LNHNV and CDR2 YYDKDF (reference sequence). Trimming pared 4 bases from V and 7 bases from J, leaving 13 bases between.

The V call is TRBV7-9, the J call TRBJ1-2, with unresolved D. V gave up 1 base and J gave up 0 bases, with 12 bases separating them. The CDR3 contains 16 residues. CDR1 and CDR2 from the germline V gene are SEHNR and FQNEAQ (reference sequence). In nucleotides, the CDR3 is TGTGCCAGCAGCTTAGGGGCGGGCGGAACTAACTATGGCTACACCTTC. It is translated as CASSLGAGGTNYGYTF.

The V call is TRBV10-2, the J call TRBJ2-5; 8 bases are a match to TRBD2. This CDR3 is 13 amino acids long. V was pared by 7 bases and J by 1 base, with 2 bases of the junction left unmatched. CDR1 is WSHSY and CDR2 is SAAADI in the germline V gene. Here the CDR3 reads CASKRGRQETQYF. The CDR3 region has the DNA TGCGCCAGCAAGCGGGGGCGCCAAGAGACCCAGTACTTC.

The chain recombines TRBV9 with TRBJ1-6; tentatively, D is TRBD1 (5 bases). V lost 4 bases, J lost 7 bases, and 15 bases lay in between. The CDR3 covers 15 residues. Germline V gene lookup returns CDR1 SGDLS and CDR2 YYNGEE. CDR3: CASSLGRAGNSPLHF. CDR3 bases: TGTGCCAGCAGCCTCGGGAGGGCAGGGAATTCACCCCTCCACTTT.

This clone has just one count. CDR3 amino acids: CAWSVLSGGHYNEQFF. CDR3 sequence (DNA): TGTGCCTGGAGTGTCCTCAGCGGGGGGCACTACAATGAGCAGTTCTTC. The rearrangement links TRBV30 to TRBJ2-1; 9 bases line up with TRBD2. The ends lost 0 bases at V and 3 bases at J; junction bases unmatched: 6. Germline-derived CDR1 and CDR2 are GTSNPN and SVGIG (reference sequence). This CDR3 spans 16 amino acids.

This chain joins TRBV12-3 or TRBV12-4 and TRBJ1-4; D is unclear. Between the trimmed V and J ends, which lost 8 bases and 8 bases, there was a span of 15 bases. There are 13 residues in the CDR3. CDR3 sequence: CASGGLPGEKLFF. In nucleotides, the CDR3 is TGTGCCAGCGGCGGCCTGCCGGGGGAAAAACTGTTTTTT.

The chain employs TRBV11-2 and TRBJ2-5; TRBD1 matches 8 bases. There are 18 residues in the CDR3. The V gene's germline CDR1 is SGHAT and CDR2 FQNNGV. Germline trimming cut 0 bases from V and 1 base from J; bases unmatched to any gene: 10. The CDR3 loop is CASSLDLGSGGLQETQYF. The CDR3 DNA is TGTGCCAGCAGCTTAGATCTTGGGTCAGGGGGCCTCCAAGAGACCCAGTACTTC. The full variable domain, completed using reference TRBV11-2 and TRBJ2-5, is EAGVAQSPRYKIIEKRQSVAFWCNPISGHATLYWYQQILGQGPKLLIQFQNNGVVDDSQLPKDRFSAERLKGVDSTLKIQPAKLEDSAVYLCASSLDLGSGGLQETQYFGPGTRLLVL.

The J gene is TRBJ1-2, the V gene TRBV5-1; a possible D gene is TRBD1 (6 bases). Germline CDR1 is SGHRS and CDR2 is YFSETQ. V lost 0 bases, J lost 0 bases, and 18 bases lay in between. This CDR3 is 18 amino acids long. Written as DNA, the CDR3 is TGCGCCAGCAGCTTGGAGGGGGGGCAGGGGATATCTAACTATGGCTACACCTTC. This codes for CASSLEGGQGISNYGYTF.

The CDR3 loop is CASSLYGVRAYEQYF. Written as DNA, the CDR3 is TGTGCCAGCAGCTTGTATGGAGTTCGGGCCTACGAGCAGTACTTC. The chain couples TRBV5-4 to TRBJ2-7; unclear D gene. Trimming took 1 base from V and 2 from J, leaving 13 bases between them. This CDR3 has 15 residues. CDR1 is SGHNT, CDR2 YYREEE, per germline (reference sequence).

The CDR3 sequence is CASSKGVSTEAFF. The CDR3 region has the DNA TGTGCCAGCTCAAAGGGGGTAAGCACTGAAGCTTTCTTT. The rearrangement links TRBV13 to TRBJ1-1; weak D call: TRBD1 (6 bases). From germline, CDR1 is PRHDT and CDR2 FYEKMQ (reference sequence). There are 13 residues in the CDR3. Trimming stripped 8 bases from V and 4 bases from J, with 14 bases between.

The chain has TRBV9 and TRBJ2-1, with 7 bases aligning to TRBD2. V was clipped by 0 bases and J by 5 bases; unmatched bases: 8. Germline V gene data show CDR1 as SGDLS and CDR2 as YYNGEE. This CDR3 comprises 16 residues. CDR3 loop: CASSVAGGIGDNEQFF. DNA for the CDR3: TGTGCCAGCAGCGTAGCGGGAGGTATTGGTGACAATGAGCAGTTCTTC.